The source of this TCR beta chain is a study of T cell repertoires in cytomegalovirus infection. TCRdb reprocessed the reads via MiXCR and lists one record per CDR3 protein. Among 350,000 to 500,000 distinct CDR3 sequences listed, roughly a third were seen once. The sample taken for sequencing was PBMCs. This clonotype originated in a human donor in good health (CMV status not recorded). Some clones in this sample may be carry-over from other donors' samples.

The CDR3 loop is CASSLMGQWGSRFYGYTF. The CDR3 DNA reads as TGTGCCAGCAGTTTAATGGGACAGTGGGGTTCCCGTTTCTATGGCTACACCTTC. The chain couples TRBV12-3 or TRBV12-4 to TRBJ1-2; 7 nucleotides line up with TRBD1. CDR3 length equals 18 residues. V shed 2 bases and J 4 bases; nucleotides not matched to a gene: 16.